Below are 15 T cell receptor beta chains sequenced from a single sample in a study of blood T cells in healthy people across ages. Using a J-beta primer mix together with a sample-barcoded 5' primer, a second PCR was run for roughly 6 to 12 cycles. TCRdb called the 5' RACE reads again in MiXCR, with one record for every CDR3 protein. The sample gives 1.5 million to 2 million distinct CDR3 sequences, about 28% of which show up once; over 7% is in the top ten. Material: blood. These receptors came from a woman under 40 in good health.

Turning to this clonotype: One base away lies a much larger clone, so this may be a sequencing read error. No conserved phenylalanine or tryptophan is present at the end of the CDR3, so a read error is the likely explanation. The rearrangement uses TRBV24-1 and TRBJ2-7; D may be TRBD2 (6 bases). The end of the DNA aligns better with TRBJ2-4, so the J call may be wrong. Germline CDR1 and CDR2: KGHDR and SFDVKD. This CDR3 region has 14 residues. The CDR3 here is CATSDPRLGNIQYC. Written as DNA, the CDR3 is TGTGCCACCAGTGATCCTAGACTAGGGAACATTCAGTACTGC.

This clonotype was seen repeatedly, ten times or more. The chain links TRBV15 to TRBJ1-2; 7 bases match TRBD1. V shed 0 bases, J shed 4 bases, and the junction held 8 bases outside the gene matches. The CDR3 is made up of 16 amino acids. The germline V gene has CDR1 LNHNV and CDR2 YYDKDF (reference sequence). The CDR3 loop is CATSRDRAGGSYGYTF. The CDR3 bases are TGTGCCACCAGCAGAGATAGGGCAGGGGGTTCCTATGGCTACACCTTC.

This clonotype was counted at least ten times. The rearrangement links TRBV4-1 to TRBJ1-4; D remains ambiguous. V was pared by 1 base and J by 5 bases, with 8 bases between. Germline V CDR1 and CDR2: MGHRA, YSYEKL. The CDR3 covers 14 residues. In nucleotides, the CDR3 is TGCGCCAGCAGCCAAGTCTCCCGAAATGAAAAACTGTTTTTT. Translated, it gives CASSQVSRNEKLFF.

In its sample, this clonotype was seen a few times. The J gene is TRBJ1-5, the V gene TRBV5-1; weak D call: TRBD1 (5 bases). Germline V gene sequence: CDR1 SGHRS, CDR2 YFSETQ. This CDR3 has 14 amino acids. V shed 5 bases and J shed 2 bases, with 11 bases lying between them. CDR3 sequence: CASSYQGRNQPQHF. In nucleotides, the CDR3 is TGCGCCAGCAGTTACCAGGGTCGCAATCAGCCCCAGCATTTT.

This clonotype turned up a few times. The CDR3 sequence: CASSGAGPYEQYF. CDR3 bases: TGTGCCAGCAGTGGAGCGGGGCCGTACGAGCAGTACTTC. The chain employs TRBV12-3 or TRBV12-4 and TRBJ2-7; 7 bases are a match to TRBD2. Trimming took 5 bases from V and 4 from J; bases not matched to a gene: 5. The CDR3 has 13 amino acids.

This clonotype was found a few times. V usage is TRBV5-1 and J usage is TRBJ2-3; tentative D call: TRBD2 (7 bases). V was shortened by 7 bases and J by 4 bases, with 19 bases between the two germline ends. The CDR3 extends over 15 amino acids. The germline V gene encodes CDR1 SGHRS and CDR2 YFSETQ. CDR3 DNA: TGCGCCAGCGGCCCCATTGGCGGGGGCGCAGATACGCAGTATTTT. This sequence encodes CASGPIGGGADTQYF.

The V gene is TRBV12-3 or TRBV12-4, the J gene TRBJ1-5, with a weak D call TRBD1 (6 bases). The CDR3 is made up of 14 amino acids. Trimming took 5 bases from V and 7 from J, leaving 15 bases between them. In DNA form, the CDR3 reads TGTGCCAGCAGTAGACAGGCTCAGATGCAGCCCCAGCATTTT. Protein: CASSRQAQMQPQHF.

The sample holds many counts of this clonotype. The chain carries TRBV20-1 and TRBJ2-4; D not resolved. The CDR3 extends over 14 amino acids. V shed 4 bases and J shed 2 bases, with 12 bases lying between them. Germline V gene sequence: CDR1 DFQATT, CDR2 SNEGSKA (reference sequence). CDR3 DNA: TGCAGTGCTATCCAAAGTGTTTCCAAAAACATTCAGTACTTC. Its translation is CSAIQSVSKNIQYF.

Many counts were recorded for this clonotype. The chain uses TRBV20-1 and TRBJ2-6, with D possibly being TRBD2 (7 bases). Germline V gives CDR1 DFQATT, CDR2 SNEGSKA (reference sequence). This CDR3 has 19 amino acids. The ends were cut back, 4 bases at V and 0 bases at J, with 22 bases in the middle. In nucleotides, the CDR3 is TGCAGTGCTACTCATGCGGGGGCAGAACATCTCTCTGGGGCCAACGTCCTGACTTTC. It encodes CSATHAGAEHLSGANVLTF.

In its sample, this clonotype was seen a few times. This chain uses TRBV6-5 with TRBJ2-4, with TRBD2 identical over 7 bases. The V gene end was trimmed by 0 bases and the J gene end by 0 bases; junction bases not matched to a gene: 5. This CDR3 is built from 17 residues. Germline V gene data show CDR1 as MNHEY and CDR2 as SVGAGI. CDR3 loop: CASSYSASGVAKNIQYF. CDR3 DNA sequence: TGTGCCAGCAGTTACTCGGCTAGCGGAGTAGCCAAAAACATTCAGTACTTC.

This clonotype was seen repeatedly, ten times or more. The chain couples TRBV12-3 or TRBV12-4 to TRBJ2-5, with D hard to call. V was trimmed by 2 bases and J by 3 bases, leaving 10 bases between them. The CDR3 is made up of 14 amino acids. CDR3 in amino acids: CASSLPHTKETQYF. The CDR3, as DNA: TGTGCCAGCAGTTTACCTCACACTAAAGAGACCCAGTACTTC.

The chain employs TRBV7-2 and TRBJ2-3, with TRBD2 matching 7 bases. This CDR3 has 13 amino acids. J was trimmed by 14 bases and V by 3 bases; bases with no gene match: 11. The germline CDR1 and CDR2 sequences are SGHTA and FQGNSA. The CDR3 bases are TGTGCCAGCAGCTTTGGTTGGACTAGTCCGTGGTATTTT. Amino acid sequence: CASSFGWTSPWYF.

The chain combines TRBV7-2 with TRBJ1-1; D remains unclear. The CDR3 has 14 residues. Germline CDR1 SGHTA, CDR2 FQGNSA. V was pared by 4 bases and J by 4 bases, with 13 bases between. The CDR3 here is CASSSRASSTEAFF. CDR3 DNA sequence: TGTGCCAGCAGCTCTCGGGCGTCGAGCACTGAAGCTTTCTTT.

The chain's CDR3 is CASSLEGTSRVEEFF. The CDR3 nucleotides are TGTGCCAGCAGCTTAGAAGGGACTAGTAGGGTCGAGGAGTTCTTC. V is TRBV11-2 and J is TRBJ2-1, with 8 bases lining up with TRBD2. CDR3 size: 15 residues. J gave up 14 bases and V 0 bases, and 12 bases lay outside the gene matches. CDR1 SGHAT and CDR2 FQNNGV come from the germline V gene.

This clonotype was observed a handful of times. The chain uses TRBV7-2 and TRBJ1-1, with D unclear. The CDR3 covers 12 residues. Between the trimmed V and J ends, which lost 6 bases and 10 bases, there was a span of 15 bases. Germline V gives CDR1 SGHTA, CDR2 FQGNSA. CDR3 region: CASRGGTARAFF. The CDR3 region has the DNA TGTGCCAGCAGAGGAGGCACAGCGAGAGCTTTCTTT.